The clone carrying this T cell receptor beta chain has just a few counts. Its antigen is as yet unknown. Per the germline V gene, CDR1 is SGHTA and CDR2 is FQGNSA. V lost 5 bases and J lost 3; bases outside the gene matches: 11. There are 16 residues in the CDR3. The record originates from a study of response to subunit inactivated influenza vaccine. TCRdb itself ran the RT-PCR reads through MiXCR, one entry per CDR3 protein. Among 500,000 or so distinct CDR3 sequences listed, approximately 16% were seen once. Points from the study as a whole: Few new T cells, the authors suggested, are recruited by each seasonal influenza vaccination.

The clonotype originates from a man aged 45 to 70 who received an inactivated influenza vaccine. The sequences come from CD4+ T cells sorted from PBMCs, collected roughly 24 months after vaccination. The gene calls are TRBV7-2 and TRBJ1-1; 8 nucleotides align to TRBD1. CDR3 in DNA: TGTGCCAGCAGCCAGACCAGGGGGCTGGGCCACACTGAAGCTTTCTTT. Translating it yields CASSQTRGLGHTEAFF.